A selection of T cell receptor beta chains follows, all from one sample in a study of T cells in Graves' hyperthyroidism and ophthalmopathy. TCRdb reanalysed the multiplex PCR reads using MiXCR and keeps one entry per CDR3 protein. The table lists around 370,000 distinct CDR3 sequences, approximately 18% of them singletons. The specimen was blood. The receptor set was obtained from a man aged 18 to 29 with Graves' ophthalmopathy. CDR3s include the opening cysteine and the closing phenylalanine or tryptophan. The D gene is left open where the match is weak. Some rows mark clone size as missing; the rest say once, few, many or name a class of expanded clone.

TRBV7-9	NA	TRBJ1-6	NA	CASSLTRGSPLHF	TGTGCCAGCAGCTTAACCCGCGGTTCACCCCTCCACTTT
TRBV14	NA	TRBJ1-5	few	CASSQEMAVLNQPQHF	TGTGCCAGCAGCCAAGAGATGGCGGTACTTAATCAGCCCCAGCATTTT
TRBV12-3/TRBV12-4	NA	TRBJ1-6	NA	CASSLTENNSPLHF	TGTGCCAGCAGTTTAACAGAAAATAATTCACCCCTCCACTTT
TRBV6-1	NA	TRBJ2-2	few	CASKVVEAPTGELFF	TGTGCCAGCAAGGTAGTTGAAGCTCCCACCGGGGAGCTGTTTTTT
TRBV6-2/TRBV6-3	NA	TRBJ2-3	NA	CASSRSGTGLYF	TGTGCCAGCAGCCGATCCGGGACTGGCCTGTATTTT
TRBV6-1	NA	TRBJ2-6	few	CASSSLVGVAGANVLTF	TGTGCCAGCAGTAGTCTGGTGGGGGTCGCTGGGGCCAACGTCCTGACTTTC
TRBV5-1	TRBD1	TRBJ1-2	few	CASSPGQGSGGYTF	TGCGCCAGCTCGCCGGGACAGGGGTCGGGGGGCTACACCTTC
TRBV6-1	NA	TRBJ1-2	NA	CASSEQTNTINYGYTF	TGTGCCAGCAGTGAACAGACGAATACAATTAACTATGGCTACACCTTC
TRBV28	NA	TRBJ2-7	NA	CASKASHRYEQYF	TGTGCCAGCAAGGCCAGCCACCGCTACGAGCAGTACTTC
TRBV6-1	NA	TRBJ2-2	few	CASSPGGDGELFF	TGTGCCAGCAGTCCAGGGGGGGACGGGGAGCTGTTTTTT
TRBV7-3	NA	TRBJ2-5	many	CASSLMGDQETQYF	TGTGCCAGCAGCTTAATGGGCGACCAAGAGACCCAGTACTTC
TRBV7-9	NA	TRBJ1-2	many	CASSSIPEGSYTF	TGTGCCAGCAGCTCGATCCCGGAGGGGAGCTACACCTTC
TRBV3-1	NA	TRBJ1-1	many	CASSRGTLNTEAFF	TGTGCCAGCAGCCGCGGTACATTGAACACTGAAGCTTTCTTT
TRBV5-8	NA	TRBJ1-6	few	CASSLVGSPLHF	TGTGCCAGCAGCTTGGTCGGTTCACCCCTCCACTTT
TRBV2	NA	TRBJ1-1	many	CASSEARVEAFF	TGTGCCAGCAGTGAAGCCCGAGTTGAAGCTTTCTTT
TRBV6-8	TRBD1	TRBJ1-1	NA	CASRREGAMNTEAFF	TGTGCCAGCCGACGGGAGGGGGCTATGAACACTGAAGCTTTCTTT
TRBV7-9	NA	TRBJ1-2	few	CASSLDRSGWAF	TGTGCCAGCAGCTTAGATCGGTCGGGGTGGGCCTTC
TRBV28	NA	TRBJ1-1	many	CASSLGHPFPEAFF	TGTGCCAGCAGTTTGGGGCATCCTTTCCCTGAAGCTTTCTTT
TRBV15	NA	TRBJ2-2	few	CATSRGGPLNTGELFF	TGTGCCACCAGCAGAGGCGGACCCTTAAACACCGGGGAGCTGTTTTTT
TRBV4-1	NA	TRBJ1-5	few	CASSQPGNQPQHF	TGCGCCAGCAGCCAACCCGGGAATCAGCCCCAGCATTTT
TRBV20-1	NA	TRBJ2-1	NA	CSARDSGPSYNEQFF	TGCAGTGCTAGAGATAGCGGACCCTCCTACAATGAGCAGTTCTTC
TRBV5-6	NA	TRBJ2-4	few	CASSLREAKNIQYF	TGTGCCAGCAGCTTGAGGGAGGCCAAAAACATTCAGTACTTC
TRBV5-1	TRBD2	TRBJ2-7	NA	CASTSGGGMTYEQYF	TGCGCCAGCACCTCGGGGGGGGGTATGACCTACGAGCAGTACTTC
TRBV3-1	NA	TRBJ2-3	NA	CASSAQGGTQYF	TGTGCCAGCAGCGCCCAGGGCGGGACGCAGTATTTT
TRBV6-5	TRBD2	TRBJ2-5	many	CASSYWGGGRETQYF	TGTGCCAGCAGTTACTGGGGGGGAGGCCGGGAGACCCAGTACTTC
TRBV28	NA	TRBJ2-5	many	CASSTSPDQETQYF	TGTGCCAGCAGTACTTCACCAGACCAAGAGACCCAGTACTTC
TRBV11-2	NA	TRBJ1-1	many	CASSFNSEAFF	TGTGCCAGCAGCTTCAACAGCGAAGCTTTCTTT
TRBV9	TRBD1	TRBJ2-1	NA	CASSGWTGNEQFF	TGTGCCAGCAGCGGGTGGACAGGGAATGAGCAGTTCTTC
TRBV7-2	NA	TRBJ2-2	few	CASSLTWGAPNTGELFF	TGTGCCAGCAGCTTAACCTGGGGGGCCCCGAACACCGGGGAGCTGTTTTTT
TRBV6-1	NA	TRBJ2-7	NA	CASSEVAAREQYF	TGTGCCAGCAGTGAAGTTGCAGCCAGGGAGCAGTACTTC
TRBV20-1	TRBD2	TRBJ2-2	NA	CSARGGQKNTGELFF	TGCAGTGCCCGGGGGGGGCAGAAGAACACCGGGGAGCTGTTTTTT